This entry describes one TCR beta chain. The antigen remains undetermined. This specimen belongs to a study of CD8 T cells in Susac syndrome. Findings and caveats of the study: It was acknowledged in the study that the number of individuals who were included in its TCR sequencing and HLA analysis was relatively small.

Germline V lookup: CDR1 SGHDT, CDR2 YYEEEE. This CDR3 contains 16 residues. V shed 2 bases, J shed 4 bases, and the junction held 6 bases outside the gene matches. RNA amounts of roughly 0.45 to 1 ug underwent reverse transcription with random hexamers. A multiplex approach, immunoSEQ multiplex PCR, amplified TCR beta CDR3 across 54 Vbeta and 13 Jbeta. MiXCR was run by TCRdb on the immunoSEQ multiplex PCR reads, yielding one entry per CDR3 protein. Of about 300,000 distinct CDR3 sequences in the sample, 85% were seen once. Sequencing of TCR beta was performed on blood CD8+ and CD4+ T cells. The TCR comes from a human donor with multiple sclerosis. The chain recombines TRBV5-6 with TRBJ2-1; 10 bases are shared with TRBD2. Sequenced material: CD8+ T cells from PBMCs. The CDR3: CASSFWLAGEYNEQFF. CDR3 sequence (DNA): TGTGCCAGCAGCTTCTGGCTAGCGGGAGAATACAATGAGCAGTTCTTC.